This T cell receptor (beta chain) was recovered during a study of beta chain features in type 1 diabetes. The wider study: Researchers looked at over 100,000,000 sorted cells across all samples.

This clone was picked up a small number of times. The antigen remains undetermined. Germline values: CDR1 MDHEN, CDR2 SYDVKM. The CDR3 is made up of 14 amino acids. Trimming stripped 8 bases from V and 7 bases from J, with 18 bases between. Whole-study results and caveats: For type 1 diabetes patients, VDJ junctions showed fewer insertions and more deletions. Healthy donors had naive, central memory and Treg TCRB repertoires that appeared less similar than those seen among patients. Still unanswered here is whether HLA type influences TCRB rearrangement.

Expressed TCRB transcripts were sequenced because the isolated RNA had all been reverse transcribed beforehand. Clones were read by immunoSEQ multiplex PCR, and TCRdb kept only the in-frame ones, dropping some. Of about 180,000 clones detected, about 13% appear once; the ten largest clones hold roughly 0.56%. This TCR was sampled from a woman under 30 in good health. The gene calls are TRBV28 and TRBJ2-1; D possibly corresponds to TRBD1 (5 bases). The sequencing sample was made of central memory CD4+ T cells from blood. The chain's CDR3 is CASLWKGAPNEQFF. CDR3 bases: TGTGCCAGCCTCTGGAAAGGGGCCCCGAATGAGCAGTTCTTC.